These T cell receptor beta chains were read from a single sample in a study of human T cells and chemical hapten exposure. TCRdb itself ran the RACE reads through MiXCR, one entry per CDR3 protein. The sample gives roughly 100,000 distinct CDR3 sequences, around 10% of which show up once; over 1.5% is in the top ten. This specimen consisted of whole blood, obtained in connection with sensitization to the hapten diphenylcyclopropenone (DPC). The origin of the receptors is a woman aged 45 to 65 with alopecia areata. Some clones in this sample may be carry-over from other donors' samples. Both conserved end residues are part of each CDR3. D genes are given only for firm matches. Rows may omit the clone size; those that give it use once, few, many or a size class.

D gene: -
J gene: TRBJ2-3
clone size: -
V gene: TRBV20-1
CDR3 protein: CSARDGNVGTDTQYF
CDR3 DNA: TGCAGTGCTAGAGACGGGAATGTAGGGACAGATACGCAGTATTTT

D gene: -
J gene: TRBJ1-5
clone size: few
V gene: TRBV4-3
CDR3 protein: CASSQLLVNQPQHF
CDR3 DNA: TGCGCCAGCAGCCAATTGCTTGTGAATCAGCCCCAGCATTTT

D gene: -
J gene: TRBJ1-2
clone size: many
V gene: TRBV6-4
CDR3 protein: CASLFIIRTGGYTF
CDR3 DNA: TGTGCCAGCCTCTTCATAATCCGTACTGGGGGCTACACCTTC

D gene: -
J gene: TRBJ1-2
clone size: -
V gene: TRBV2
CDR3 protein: CASSTGTANYGYTF
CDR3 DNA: TGTGCCAGCAGTACAGGGACGGCTAACTATGGCTACACCTTC

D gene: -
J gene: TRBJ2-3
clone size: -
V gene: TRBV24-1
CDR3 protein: CATSDLQQTDTQYF
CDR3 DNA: TGTGCCACCAGTGACCTGCAACAGACAGATACGCAGTATTTT

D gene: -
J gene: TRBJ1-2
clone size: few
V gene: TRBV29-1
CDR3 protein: CSVAGVRDAAAPNF
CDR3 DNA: TGCAGCGTTGCGGGGGTGCGGGACGCCGCAGCCCCCAACTTC

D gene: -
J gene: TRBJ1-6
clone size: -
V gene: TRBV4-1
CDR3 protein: CASSQEGPGRPLHF
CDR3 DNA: TGCGCCAGCAGCCAAGAGGGACCCGGTAGACCCCTCCACTTT

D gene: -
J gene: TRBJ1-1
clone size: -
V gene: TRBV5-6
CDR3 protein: CASSFAGESEAFF
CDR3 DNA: TGTGCCAGCAGCTTCGCAGGGGAAAGTGAAGCTTTCTTT

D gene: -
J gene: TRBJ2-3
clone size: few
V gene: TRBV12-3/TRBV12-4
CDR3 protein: CASSFTGLTDTQYF
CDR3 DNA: TGTGCCAGCAGTTTTACGGGATTAACAGATACGCAGTATTTT

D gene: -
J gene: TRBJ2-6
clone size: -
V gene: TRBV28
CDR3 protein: CASSFRTSGANVLTF
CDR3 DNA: TGTGCCAGCAGTTTCCGTACCTCTGGGGCCAACGTCCTGACTTTC

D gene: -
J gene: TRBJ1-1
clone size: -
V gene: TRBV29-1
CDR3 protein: CSVDLTGHETGTEAFF
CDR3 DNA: TGCAGCGTTGACCTGACAGGCCACGAGACTGGCACTGAAGCTTTCTTT

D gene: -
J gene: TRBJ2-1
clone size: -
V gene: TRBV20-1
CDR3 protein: CSALGPGLLNEQFF
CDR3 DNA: TGCAGTGCTCTGGGCCCGGGACTTCTTAATGAGCAGTTCTTC

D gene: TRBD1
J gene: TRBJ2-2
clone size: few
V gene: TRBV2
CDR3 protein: CASSETGQHTGELFF
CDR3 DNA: TGTGCCAGCAGTGAAACGGGACAGCACACCGGGGAGCTGTTTTTT

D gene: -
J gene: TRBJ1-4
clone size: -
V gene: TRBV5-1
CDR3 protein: CASSPIGPATNEKLFF
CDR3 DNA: TGCGCCAGCAGCCCGATCGGTCCGGCAACTAATGAAAAACTGTTTTTT

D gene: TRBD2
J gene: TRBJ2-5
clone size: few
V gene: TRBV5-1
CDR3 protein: CASKLAGLETQYF
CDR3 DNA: TGCGCCAGCAAACTAGCGGGGTTAGAGACCCAGTACTTC

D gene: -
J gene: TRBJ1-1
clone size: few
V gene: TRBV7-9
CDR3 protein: CASSPDGRANTEAFF
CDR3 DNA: TGTGCCAGCAGCCCTGATGGTAGAGCGAACACTGAAGCTTTCTTT

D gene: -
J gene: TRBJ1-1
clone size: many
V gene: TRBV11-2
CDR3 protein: CASSFWGLDTEAFF
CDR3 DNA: TGTGCCAGCAGCTTTTGGGGGTTGGACACTGAAGCTTTCTTT

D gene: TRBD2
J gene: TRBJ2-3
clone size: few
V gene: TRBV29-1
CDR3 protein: CSVEAGGGTDTQYF
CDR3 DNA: TGCAGCGTTGAGGCGGGAGGGGGCACAGATACGCAGTATTTT

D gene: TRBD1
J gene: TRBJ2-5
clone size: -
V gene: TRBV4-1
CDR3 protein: CASSQLEGGRGQLETQYF
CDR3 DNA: TGCGCCAGCAGCCAACTAGAAGGGGGCAGGGGGCAGTTGGAGACCCAGTACTTC